One and the same sample provided the 5 T cell receptor beta chains below, sequenced in a study of cytomegalovirus exposure and HLA in healthy donors. It was with 60 Vbeta and 13 Jbeta primers that the PCR ran. Profiled with immunoSEQ multiplex PCR; TCRdb holds only in-frame clones, not every one. The repertoire table contains approximately 200,000 clones. Material: PBMCs. The receptors stem from a boy younger than 18 in good health and CMV-seronegative.

The chain has TRBV15 and TRBJ2-7, with TRBD2 matching 8 bases. After removal of 0 bases from V and 7 bases from J, the junction contained 11 bases not matched to a gene. There are 16 residues in the CDR3. Germline-derived CDR1 and CDR2 are LNHNV and YYDKDF (reference sequence). The CDR3 reads CATSRDQSGGHREQYF. CDR3 sequence (DNA): TGTGCCACCAGCAGAGATCAAAGCGGGGGCCATAGGGAGCAGTACTTC.

The CDR3 loop reads CASSQDLGALAVEFF. Written as DNA, the CDR3 is TGCGCCAGCAGCCAAGATTTGGGGGCACTAGCGGTGGAGTTCTTC. The chain is built from TRBV4-3 and TRBJ2-1; TRBD2 aligns across 8 bases. The J segment lost 14 bases and the V segment lost 0 bases, leaving 12 bases of the junction unmatched. This CDR3 has 15 residues. Per the germline V gene, CDR1 is LGHNA and CDR2 is YSLEER.

J is TRBJ1-4 and V is TRBV5-1; the match to TRBD1 covers 12 bases. J lost 8 bases, V lost 0 bases, and 11 bases had no gene match. The V gene's germline CDR1 is SGHRS and CDR2 YFSETQ. The CDR3 spans 18 residues. The chain's CDR3 is CASSLDRDRGPSQEKLFF. CDR3 nucleotides: TGCGCCAGCAGCTTGGATCGGGACAGGGGGCCTTCGCAAGAAAAACTGTTTTTT.

This sequence joins TRBV2 and TRBJ1-5, with D possibly TRBD1 on 6 matching bases. Trimming stripped 3 bases from V and 5 bases from J, with 8 bases between. In germline, CDR1 is SNHLY, CDR2 FYNNEI. The CDR3 is 13 residues long. The CDR3 is CASSDQGHQPQHF. CDR3 DNA sequence: TGTGCCAGCAGTGATCAGGGGCATCAGCCCCAGCATTTT.

This chain joins TRBV19 and TRBJ2-7, with 10 bases identical to TRBD2. After removal of 2 bases from V and 4 bases from J, the junction contained 8 bases not matched to a gene. CDR3 length: 16 residues. CDR1 LNHDA and CDR2 SQIVND come from the germline V gene (reference sequence). The chain's CDR3 is CASSITTSAGGYEQYF. For the CDR3, the DNA is TGTGCCAGTAGTATAACAACCTCAGCGGGGGGGTACGAGCAGTACTTC.